Listed below are T cell receptor beta chains from one sample, sequenced in a study of T cell repertoires in cytomegalovirus infection. TCRdb passed the reads through MiXCR, listing each CDR3 protein once. The table lists fewer than 1,000,000 distinct CDR3 sequences, 25% to 40% of them singletons. These receptors have no identified antigens. Material: cultured CD8+ T cells from PBMCs, obtained from culture after CMV antigen stimulation. The receptors derive from a human donor in good health (CMV status not recorded). Some clones in this sample may be carry-over from other donors' samples. The CDR3 runs from the conserved cysteine through the conserved F or W.

TRBV14,CASSQGIRGIDLSYNEQFF
TRBV27,CASSSDTTPHGYTF
TRBV2,CASNPGGEQYF
TRBV5-1,CASSLLEGINEQFF
TRBV27,CASSLIQAYNYGYTF
TRBV7-6,CASSLARGRGETQYF
TRBV2,CASSLAPGGMQPQHF
TRBV7-8,CASSQKRTGGETQYF
TRBV12-5,CASGGVGYTF
TRBV7-6,CASSFEGGNEQFF
TRBV12-3/TRBV12-4,CASSFILQTAAEAFF
TRBV2,CASSEDSGGNNEQFF
TRBV7-6,CASSSGTDSYNEQFF
TRBV6-1,CASSVNRGHYNEQFF
TRBV7-8,CASSPGFYEQYF
TRBV11-2,CASSLDGSSSYNEQFF
TRBV7-6,CASSLVWGPSNEQFF
TRBV5-6,CASSGSGGTYEQYF
TRBV12-3/TRBV12-4,CASSLHGGNQPQHF
TRBV7-9,CASSRDTSTDTQYF
TRBV15,CATSRDRRTQPQHF
TRBV4-1,CASTQTGVWKDGYTF
TRBV19,CASSIDPTMYLNTGELFF
TRBV10-2,CASSESGLQPQHF
TRBV7-6,CASSLVGWSSYNEQFF
TRBV10-3,CAILNLSGGDNEQFF
TRBV7-9,CASRSGGYEQYF
TRBV9,CASSDRANGYTF
TRBV2,CASEGTSGAYEQYF
TRBV7-9,CASSLPPEGSYEQYF
TRBV7-6,CASSLSGYEQYF
TRBV6-5,CASSYVAATEAFF
TRBV7-6,CASSYHNSTLHF
TRBV7-2,CASSLGLGAVEAFF
TRBV4-1,CASSWGPGPYEQYF
TRBV27,CASTSFTLGGNQPQHF
TRBV27,CASSPPKRGIYNEQFF
TRBV12-5,CASGLPTSYEQYF
TRBV2,CASSLSSDRPNTEAFF
TRBV6-6,CASRGSRAQETQYF
TRBV4-1,CASSQDHTSGGAYEQFF
TRBV27,CASIDWDTDTQYF
TRBV6-5,CASSYSAAHGYTF
TRBV6-1,CASSNSLSGNTIYF
TRBV3-1,CANSQYAGSNQPQHF
TRBV11-2,CASSWKVEQFF
TRBV20-1,CSARATGSGNTEAFF
TRBV7-9,CASSLGQLNYGYTF
TRBV10-3,CAISDPTGSYGYTF
TRBV10-3,CACLFLNTGELFF
TRBV7-2,CASSSTLASGGAIDTQYF
TRBV27,CASSLLAAYNEQFF
TRBV11-1,CASRGHPSAGYTF